The 25 T cell receptor beta chains presented below share a single source sample, sequenced in a study of PD-1 blockade in classical Hodgkin lymphoma. TCRdb keeps only in-frame clones here, not all; method: immunoSEQ multiplex PCR. The table includes some 70,000 clones, over 90% detected once. Stated time point: newly diagnosed, previously untreated cHL patient sample. Sequencing input: peripheral blood mononuclear cells (PBMCs). Receptors originate from a human donor with classical Hodgkin lymphoma.

The CDR3 DNA sequence: TGTGCCATCAGTGCTACAGGGGGGGAGACCCAGTACTTC. Protein sequence: CAISATGGETQYF. The rearrangement uses TRBV10-3 and TRBJ2-5, with 8 bases aligning to TRBD1. The V gene's germline CDR1 is ENHRY and CDR2 SYGVKD. V shed 4 bases and J 5 bases; nucleotides not matched to a gene: 3. There are 13 residues in the CDR3.

This clone was detected once. The chain carries TRBV6-5 and TRBJ1-2, with 9 bases fitting TRBD1. CDR3 length: 16 residues. The V gene's germline CDR1 is MNHEY and CDR2 SVGAGI. Trimming removed 0 bases from V and 2 bases from J; junction bases left unmatched: 4. The CDR3 here is CASSYSFTGGNYGYTF. The CDR3 DNA follows: TGTGCCAGCAGTTACTCGTTTACAGGGGGCAACTATGGCTACACCTTC.

The rearrangement uses TRBV25-1 and TRBJ2-3; the D gene is possibly TRBD2 (5 bases). The CDR3 runs to 14 residues. Trimming pared 4 bases from V and 2 bases from J, leaving 10 bases between. Germline V gene sequence: CDR1 MGHDK, CDR2 SYGVNS. The CDR3 region has the DNA TGTGCCAGCAGTGTTCGGGGAGACACAGATACGCAGTATTTT. The encoded protein is CASSVRGDTDTQYF.

In its sample, this clone was seen once. This chain joins TRBV7-9 and TRBJ2-3; 11 bases agree with TRBD2. Germline CDR1 reads SEHNR; CDR2 reads FQNEAQ (reference sequence). The V gene end was trimmed by 5 bases and the J gene end by 1 base; junction bases not matched to a gene: 2. The length of the CDR3 is 15 residues. The CDR3 coding sequence is TGTGCCAGCAGCCCTAGCGGGAGGCGCACAGATACGCAGTATTTT. As protein: CASSPSGRRTDTQYF.

The rearrangement uses TRBV7-2 and TRBJ2-2; D gene ambiguous. CDR1 is SGHTA and CDR2 is FQGNSA in the germline V gene. CDR3 length: 15 amino acids. With 0 bases removed from V and 5 bases from J, the gap between germline ends came to 10 bases. The CDR3 region has the DNA TGTGCCAGCAGCTTAGCGGGCCCAAGGACCGGGGAGCTGTTTTTT. Protein product: CASSLAGPRTGELFF.

The chain employs TRBV5-1 and TRBJ2-5; the match to TRBD2 covers 11 bases. Germline trimming cut 2 bases from V and 4 bases from J; bases unmatched to any gene: 4. CDR1 and CDR2 (germline): SGHRS, YFSETQ. This CDR3 has 15 residues. CDR3 nucleotide sequence: TGCGCCAGCAGCTTTAGCGGGGGGGCCGCAGAGACCCAGTACTTC. Protein sequence: CASSFSGGAAETQYF.

The table lists this clone with a few counts. This sequence joins TRBV10-3 and TRBJ1-5, with D perhaps matching TRBD1 (5 bases). Trimming stripped 10 bases from V and 3 bases from J, with 13 bases between. The CDR3 consists of 13 residues. CDR1 is ENHRY, CDR2 SYGVKD, per germline. The chain's CDR3 is CATQGLVNQPQHF. The CDR3 bases are TGTGCCACCCAGGGTTTGGTCAATCAGCCCCAGCATTTT.

This sequence joins TRBV11-3 and TRBJ1-2, with 12 bases fitting TRBD1. The CDR3 totals 17 residues. Germline assignment: CDR1 SGHNT and CDR2 YENEEA. V was pared by 4 bases and J by 8 bases, with 14 bases of the junction left unmatched. This chain's CDR3 is CASSSMFGTGGITGYTF. CDR3 in DNA: TGTGCCAGCAGCTCCATGTTTGGGACAGGGGGCATTACGGGCTACACCTTC.

This chain joins TRBV7-3 and TRBJ2-2, with no clear D. V shed 2 bases and J shed 1 base, with 11 bases lying between them. The CDR3 runs 16 residues. Germline lookup yields CDR1 SGHTA and CDR2 FQGTGA. The CDR3 loop is CASSLFPGVNTGELFF. The CDR3 nucleotides are TGTGCCAGCAGCTTATTCCCCGGAGTGAACACCGGGGAGCTGTTTTTT.

The chain joins TRBV10-3 to TRBJ1-1; possibly TRBD1 for D (5 bases). Germline loops: CDR1 ENHRY, CDR2 SYGVKD. The CDR3 has 17 residues. Trimming pared 6 bases from V and 1 base from J, leaving 21 bases between. The CDR3 DNA follows: TGTGCCATCAGCAATGGGGTAGGGGAAGGTCGGAACACTGAAGCTTTCTTT. Translation gives CAISNGVGEGRNTEAFF.

The CDR3 DNA reads as TGTGCCAGTAGTGCCTGGACACTTAGGGGTGAAAAACTGTTTTTT. This sequence encodes CASSAWTLRGEKLFF. V gene TRBV19 combines with J gene TRBJ1-4; maybe TRBD1 (5 bases). The length of the CDR3 is 15 residues. V lost 5 bases and J 7 bases, leaving 17 bases between the germline ends. CDR1 and CDR2 from the germline V gene are LNHDA and SQIVND (reference sequence).

The V call is TRBV5-4, the J call TRBJ2-3, with 16 bases identical to TRBD2. CDR1 and CDR2 (germline): SGHNT, YYREEE (reference sequence). The CDR3 extends over 15 amino acids. With V trimmed by 4 bases and J by 5 bases, 1 base remained unmatched. This chain's CDR3 is CASSGTSGGEDTQYF. The CDR3 bases are TGTGCCAGCAGCGGGACTAGCGGGGGGGAAGATACGCAGTATTTT.

J is TRBJ2-7 and V is TRBV5-5, with no clear D. The germline V and J ends were trimmed by 5 bases and 1 base, with 13 bases remaining between them. Germline CDR1 reads SGHKS; CDR2 reads YYEKEE (reference sequence). The CDR3 sequence is 14 residues long. The CDR3 region is CASRYQEYSYEQYF. CDR3 coding DNA: TGTGCCAGCAGATATCAGGAATATTCCTACGAGCAGTACTTC.

The chain is built from TRBV5-4 and TRBJ1-2, with 7 bases matching TRBD1. This CDR3 comprises 16 residues. The V gene's germline CDR1 is SGHNT and CDR2 YYREEE (reference sequence). The J segment lost 5 bases and the V segment lost 4 bases, leaving 14 bases of the junction unmatched. CDR3 residues: CASSRKTDRVSYGYTF. CDR3 DNA sequence: TGTGCCAGCAGCCGCAAGACCGACAGGGTTTCATATGGCTACACCTTC.

The chain uses TRBV19 and TRBJ2-1; the D gene is possibly TRBD1 (5 bases). In germline, CDR1 is LNHDA, CDR2 SQIVND (reference sequence). The ends were cut back, 5 bases at V and 5 bases at J, with 13 bases in the middle. This CDR3 spans 14 amino acids. CDR3 sequence: CASSARVVNNEQFF. CDR3 in DNA: TGTGCCAGTAGTGCCAGGGTAGTGAACAATGAGCAGTTCTTC.

The chain joins TRBV19 to TRBJ2-3, with D maybe TRBD1 (6 bases). This CDR3 has 13 amino acids. V was clipped by 10 bases and J by 2 bases, with 13 bases between them. Germline V gene lookup returns CDR1 LNHDA and CDR2 SQIVND (reference sequence). The CDR3 nucleotides are TGTGCCACCAACAGGGCCGTCACAGATACGCAGTATTTT. Encoded protein: CATNRAVTDTQYF.

The rearrangement joins TRBV6-1 to TRBJ2-3; 9 bases agree with TRBD2. Germline CDR1 and CDR2: MNHNS and SASEGT. CDR3 length equals 13 residues. V trimming: 8 bases; J trimming: 6 bases; junction bases outside the gene matches: 6. The CDR3 DNA reads as TGTGCCAGCCGCCCTAGCGGGGTCGATACGCAGTATTTT. It yields the protein CASRPSGVDTQYF.

The chain carries TRBV7-9 and TRBJ2-7; D might be TRBD2 (5 bases). Trimming left V 5 bases short and J 4 bases short, with 12 bases between. Germline V CDR1 and CDR2: SEHNR, FQNEAQ (reference sequence). CDR3 length: 13 amino acids. The chain's CDR3 is CASSPAGSYEQYF. CDR3 nucleotides: TGTGCCAGCAGCCCGGCGGGCAGTTACGAGCAGTACTTC. Together with reference TRBV7-9 and TRBJ2-7, the CDR3 gives the full variable domain: DTGVSQNPRHKITKRGQNVTFRCDPISEHNRLYWYRQTLGQGPEFLTYFQNEAQLEKSRLLSDRFSAERPKGSFSTLEIQRTEQGDSAMYLCASSPAGSYEQYFGPGTRLTVT.

V is TRBV29-1 and J is TRBJ2-1, with D possibly being TRBD1 or TRBD2 (5 bases each). Germline V gene lookup returns CDR1 SQVTM and CDR2 ANQGSEA. V was clipped by 3 bases and J by 8 bases, with 11 bases between them. The CDR3 loop spans 12 amino acids. Here the CDR3 reads CSVDPGTDEQFF. The CDR3 nucleotides are TGCAGCGTTGACCCCGGGACGGATGAGCAGTTCTTC.

The chain links TRBV5-8 to TRBJ2-5, with D unclear. The V end was cut by 1 base, the J end by 4 bases, with 11 bases between. The germline CDR1 and CDR2 sequences are SGHTS and YDEGEE. This CDR3 comprises 14 residues. The DNA of the CDR3 is TGTGCCAGCAGCTTGTATTTTGGGCGAGAGACCCAGTACTTC. This translates into CASSLYFGRETQYF.

The chain couples TRBV18 to TRBJ1-2; D remains ambiguous. This CDR3 region has 16 residues. From germline, CDR1 is KGHSH and CDR2 LQKENI. Trimming cost V 6 bases and J 5 bases, with 22 bases left between them. The CDR3 DNA reads TGTGCCAGCTCGCCCGCCGGGGATTTCCCGCGTTATGGCTACACCTTC. Its translation is CASSPAGDFPRYGYTF.

The chain couples TRBV6-1 to TRBJ1-1, with 7 nucleotides matching TRBD1. The CDR3 runs to 14 residues. J gave up 6 bases and V 1 base, and 5 bases lay outside the gene matches. The germline CDR1 and CDR2 sequences are MNHNS and SASEGT. The CDR3 region has the DNA TGTGCCAGCAGTGAAGTAGGGGGCGTCGCTGAAGCTTTCTTT. This sequence encodes CASSEVGGVAEAFF.

The chain recombines TRBV9 with TRBJ2-3; 7 bases fit TRBD2. Germline assignment: CDR1 SGDLS and CDR2 YYNGEE. This CDR3 region has 17 residues. The V segment lost 2 bases and the J segment 3 bases; nucleotides outside the gene matches: 12. CDR3: CASSVWEGGSRTDTQYF. Here the CDR3 DNA reads TGTGCCAGCAGCGTCTGGGAAGGCGGGAGTCGTACAGATACGCAGTATTTT.

This chain connects TRBV7-8 to TRBJ2-7; no clear D. This CDR3 contains 13 residues. From germline, CDR1 is SGHVS and CDR2 FQNEAQ. V lost 5 bases to trimming and J lost 2 bases, with 10 bases between them. CDR3 bases: TGTGCCAGCAGCCAGTTGCAGACCTACGAGCAGTACTTC. Translation: CASSQLQTYEQYF. The full variable domain, its missing parts supplied by reference TRBV7-8 and TRBJ2-7, is GAGVSQSPRYKVAKRGQDVALRCDPISGHVSLFWYQQALGQGPEFLTYFQNEAQLDKSGLPSDRFFAERPEGSVSTLKIQRTQQEDSAVYLCASSQLQTYEQYFGPGTRLTVT.

V usage is TRBV10-3 and J usage is TRBJ1-3; perhaps TRBD1 as D (6 bases). The CDR3 contains 14 residues. V was trimmed by 4 bases and J by 4 bases, leaving 11 bases between them. CDR1 ENHRY and CDR2 SYGVKD come from the germline V gene. Written as DNA, the CDR3 is TGTGCCATCAGTGTAGGGGGGGACGGAAACACCATATATTTT. Protein: CAISVGGDGNTIYF.